These 3 T cell receptor beta chains were sequenced from one sample in a study of cytomegalovirus exposure and HLA in healthy donors. Vbeta (60) and Jbeta (13) primers were used in the PCR. Method: immunoSEQ multiplex PCR; TCRdb's copy keeps in-frame clones and lacks some. Of about 140,000 clones listed, over 60% are singletons. The sequencing input was PBMCs. These receptors were obtained from a woman aged 55-70 years in good health and CMV-seronegative.

The rearrangement joins TRBV2 to TRBJ2-5, with 8 bases fitting TRBD2. The J call is uncertain, as TRBJ2-7 better fits the DNA end. The CDR3 sequence is 13 residues long. Germline V lookup: CDR1 SNHLY, CDR2 FYNNEI. The CDR3 nucleotides read TGTGCCAGCAAGGGCGGGGGGAACTACGAGCAGTACTTC. As protein: CASKGGGNYEQYF.

V usage is TRBV4-3 and J usage is TRBJ2-1, with 9 bases identical to TRBD2. The germline V gene has CDR1 LGHNA and CDR2 YSLEER. This CDR3 contains 17 residues. V was clipped by 2 bases and J by 7 bases; unmatched bases: 12. CDR3 loop: CASSQFLAGAFSNEQFF. The CDR3 bases are TGCGCCAGCAGCCAATTCTTAGCGGGGGCCTTCTCGAATGAGCAGTTCTTC.

V usage is TRBV5-1 and J usage is TRBJ2-1, with a tentative D call TRBD1 (5 bases). The CDR3 sequence is 12 residues long. From germline, CDR1 is SGHRS and CDR2 YFSETQ. V was clipped by 0 bases and J by 14 bases, with 12 bases between them. DNA of the CDR3: TGCGCCAGCAGCTTGGAAGGGTTCAGGGAGTTCTTC. It codes for CASSLEGFREFF.